The 31 T cell receptor beta chains listed next were all sequenced from one sample in a study of shared clonotypes between healthy human individuals. Sequencing used immunoSEQ multiplex PCR; TCRdb keeps in-frame clones, though not all of them. The table lists more than 550,000 clones, 80% to 95% of them singletons. Sequencing input: memory CD8+ T cells from PBMCs. As to subset: CD45RO+ cells pooled with CCR7-negative TemRA cells. These receptors were collected from a man aged 18 to 30 in good health. Some clones in this sample may be carry-over from other donors' samples.

This chain links TRBV28 with TRBJ2-7; D could derive from TRBD1 or TRBD2 (5 bases each). With 7 bases removed from V and 0 bases from J, the gap between germline ends came to 31 bases. Germline V gives CDR1 MDHEN, CDR2 SYDVKM. The CDR3 is made up of 20 amino acids. The CDR3 sequence: CASKPPLGDPRRASSYEQYF. For the CDR3, the DNA is TGTGCCAGCAAACCTCCCCTCGGGGACCCTCGGCGGGCCAGCTCCTACGAGCAGTACTTC.

The chain employs TRBV5-4 and TRBJ2-7, with no clear D. Germline values: CDR1 SGHNT, CDR2 YYREEE (reference sequence). The CDR3 contains 13 residues. V was clipped by 3 bases and J by 4 bases, with 11 bases between them. CDR3 amino acids: CASSSSQTYEQYF. CDR3 nucleotide sequence: TGTGCCAGCAGCTCCTCCCAAACGTACGAGCAGTACTTC.

The rearrangement uses TRBV30 and TRBJ2-7; D is unclear. This CDR3 has 13 residues. With 4 bases removed from V and 2 bases from J, the gap between germline ends came to 12 bases. Germline values: CDR1 GTSNPN, CDR2 SVGIG (reference sequence). For the CDR3, the DNA is TGTGCCTGGAATTCAGGTAAACCCTACGAGCAGTACTTC. It is translated as CAWNSGKPYEQYF.

This sequence joins TRBV15 and TRBJ2-7; D is undetermined. V was trimmed by 0 bases and J by 5 bases, leaving 14 bases between them. Germline V gene lookup returns CDR1 LNHNV and CDR2 YYDKDF (reference sequence). CDR3 length equals 15 residues. DNA of the CDR3: TGTGCCACCAGCAGAGATCTGGGCTTTTCCCACGAGCAGTACTTC. Residues: CATSRDLGFSHEQYF.

This chain connects TRBV7-8 to TRBJ1-5; no reliable D call. The length of the CDR3 is 14 residues. V was clipped by 1 base and J by 6 bases, with 10 bases between them. In germline, CDR1 is SGHVS, CDR2 FQNEAQ. CDR3 residues: CASSLVVFGQPQHF. The DNA of the CDR3 is TGTGCCAGCAGCTTAGTGGTATTCGGTCAGCCCCAGCATTTT.

V is TRBV4-3 and J is TRBJ2-1, with D unclear. Germline CDR1 and CDR2: LGHNA and YSLEER. The CDR3 runs 17 residues. V was clipped by 0 bases and J by 0 bases, with 12 bases between them. The CDR3, as DNA: TGCGCCAGCAGCCAAGATAGGAAGCGAAGCTCCTACAATGAGCAGTTCTTC. It translates to CASSQDRKRSSYNEQFF.

The chain employs TRBV4-1 and TRBJ1-2; no clear D gene. Trimming took off 1 base at V and 13 bases at J, with 22 bases between the two ends. Germline CDR1 MGHRA, CDR2 YSYEKL. CDR3 size: 15 residues. The CDR3 DNA is TGCGCCAGCAGCCAAGTATATGTCCCCCTCGATGATCGCACCTTC. It encodes CASSQVYVPLDDRTF.

The V gene is TRBV7-9, the J gene TRBJ1-1, with D possibly being TRBD1 (6 bases). The V gene's germline CDR1 is SEHNR and CDR2 FQNEAQ (reference sequence). Trimming shortened V by 3 bases and J by 3 bases, and 20 bases separated the two germline ends. The CDR3 length is 17 residues. CDR3 in DNA: TGTGCCAGCAGCTTCCCCCGGGAGGGGGTAGGTTACACTGAAGCTTTCTTT. Protein product: CASSFPREGVGYTEAFF.

Note on this clone: This specimen includes other DNA sequences encoding the same CDR3. CDR3 nucleotide sequence: TGTGCCAGCAGTTTAGGCCTGAACACCGGGGAGCTGTTTTTT. It yields the protein CASSLGLNTGELFF. This chain joins TRBV27 and TRBJ2-2; no clear D gene. The CDR3 covers 14 residues. V gave up 2 bases and J gave up 1 base, with 5 bases separating them. Germline CDR1 is MNHEY and CDR2 is SMNVEV (reference sequence).

This clone came up once. The J gene is TRBJ1-5, the V gene TRBV19; tentatively, D is TRBD1 (6 bases). The CDR3 has 13 amino acids. The V and J ends lost 5 bases and 6 bases respectively, with 11 bases between them. CDR1 and CDR2 (germline): LNHDA, SQIVND (reference sequence). Here the CDR3 DNA reads TGTGCCAGTAGTCTGGGGGCCCGTCAGCCCCAGCATTTT. Translated: CASSLGARQPQHF.

V is TRBV9 and J is TRBJ2-7; 10 nucleotides match TRBD2. The CDR3 sequence is 15 residues long. The germline CDR1 and CDR2 sequences are SGDLS and YYNGEE. V trimming: 0 bases; J trimming: 4 bases; junction bases outside the gene matches: 4. The CDR3, as DNA: TGTGCCAGCAGCGTAGGGACTAGCGGACGGTACGAGCAGTACTTC. It yields the protein CASSVGTSGRYEQYF.

This rearrangement joins TRBV7-9 to TRBJ2-1, with TRBD2 matching over 15 bases. The CDR3 runs 17 residues. Germline-derived CDR1 and CDR2 are SEHNR and FQNEAQ (reference sequence). V gave up 3 bases and J gave up 6 bases; unmatched junction bases: 6. The CDR3 sequence is CASSLGLAGGWGNEQFF. In DNA, the CDR3 is TGTGCCAGCAGCTTGGGACTAGCGGGAGGTTGGGGCAATGAGCAGTTCTTC.

This rearrangement joins TRBV2 to TRBJ2-1, with 7 bases aligning to TRBD2. Per the germline V gene, CDR1 is SNHLY and CDR2 is FYNNEI. The CDR3 runs 17 residues. V lost 3 bases to trimming and J lost 2 bases; unmatched junction nucleotides: 10. CDR3 coding DNA: TGTGCCAGCAGTGAGTTACCTAGCGGAATAACCTACAATGAGCAGTTCTTC. It codes for CASSELPSGITYNEQFF.

The chain carries TRBV27 and TRBJ2-3; TRBD2 agrees at 10 bases. Germline V gene sequence: CDR1 MNHEY, CDR2 SMNVEV (reference sequence). The CDR3 is 16 residues long. Trimming took 3 bases from V and 3 from J; bases not matched to a gene: 6. CDR3 sequence: CASSFRTSGGTDTQYF. CDR3 bases: TGTGCCAGCAGTTTCAGGACTAGCGGCGGAACAGATACGCAGTATTTT.

This chain links TRBV9 with TRBJ2-7; D perhaps matches TRBD1 (5 bases). CDR1 and CDR2 from the germline V gene are SGDLS and YYNGEE. The V end lost 0 bases, the J end lost 1 base, and 11 bases lay between the germline ends. The CDR3 has 15 amino acids. CDR3 sequence: CASSVGGKNSYEQYF. The CDR3 DNA reads TGTGCCAGCAGCGTAGGGGGCAAAAATTCCTACGAGCAGTACTTC.

This sequence joins TRBV19 and TRBJ2-7; no firm D call. The CDR3 has 13 residues. The V and J ends lost 3 bases and 4 bases respectively, with 10 bases between them. Per the germline V gene, CDR1 is LNHDA and CDR2 is SQIVND (reference sequence). CDR3 protein: CASSISLRYEQYF. The CDR3 DNA is TGTGCCAGTAGTATTTCGCTGAGGTACGAGCAGTACTTC.

The J gene is TRBJ1-1, the V gene TRBV2, with D possibly matching TRBD1 (5 bases). The CDR3 is made up of 13 amino acids. Germline V gives CDR1 SNHLY, CDR2 FYNNEI. V lost 0 bases and J lost 6, with 8 bases in between. This chain's CDR3 is CASSEARGPEAFF. DNA for the CDR3: TGTGCCAGCAGTGAAGCAAGGGGCCCTGAAGCTTTCTTT.

This clone was counted a single time. CDR3 loop: CASSPETGWVSEQYF. DNA for the CDR3: TGTGCCAGCAGTCCAGAGACAGGGTGGGTTTCCGAGCAGTACTTC. The genes are TRBV27 and TRBJ2-7; 7 bases fit TRBD1. Looked up from germline, CDR1 is MNHEY and CDR2 is SMNVEV (reference sequence). Trimming cost V 5 bases and J 6 bases; bases outside gene matches: 13. CDR3 length: 15 residues.

V usage is TRBV13 and J usage is TRBJ2-2; maybe TRBD1 (6 bases). CDR1 is PRHDT and CDR2 is FYEKMQ in the germline V gene (reference sequence). The CDR3 loop spans 16 amino acids. Trimming took off 0 bases at V and 6 bases at J, with 14 bases between the two ends. DNA of the CDR3: TGTGCCAGCAGCTTAGGGCAGGGGATCTTGGCCGGGGAGCTGTTTTTT. This gives the protein CASSLGQGILAGELFF.

The V gene is TRBV7-9, the J gene TRBJ2-7; 7 bases line up with TRBD2. Germline CDR1 reads SEHNR; CDR2 reads FQNEAQ (reference sequence). Unmatched junction bases numbered 12, after V lost 7 bases and J lost 3 bases. The CDR3 spans 15 residues. The CDR3 spells CASTSLGGFGYEQYF. The CDR3 DNA sequence: TGTGCCAGCACCTCTTTGGGAGGGTTTGGCTACGAGCAGTACTTC.

The genes are TRBV9 and TRBJ2-1; D may match TRBD1 or TRBD2 (6 bases each). Trimming left V 3 bases short and J 4 bases short, with 11 bases between. The length of the CDR3 is 14 residues. Looked up from germline, CDR1 is SGDLS and CDR2 is YYNGEE. CDR3 residues: CASSALGGYNEQFF. CDR3 coding DNA: TGTGCCAGCAGCGCCCTAGGGGGGTACAATGAGCAGTTCTTC.

V and J are TRBV7-6 and TRBJ1-1; D uncertain. The germline CDR1 and CDR2 sequences are SGHVS and FNYEAQ. V was pared by 5 bases and J by 0 bases, with 7 bases between. This CDR3 spans 13 amino acids. CDR3 sequence reads: CASSLRMNTEAFF. CDR3 nucleotide sequence: TGTGCCAGCAGCCTCCGTATGAACACTGAAGCTTTCTTT.

This clone was counted a few times. Within the sample, other DNA sequences also encode this same CDR3. CDR3 sequence (DNA): TGCGCCAGCAGCTTGGCGGGGGGATCCTACGAGCAGTACTTC. Protein: CASSLAGGSYEQYF. V and J are TRBV5-1 and TRBJ2-7; 7 bases map to TRBD2. Germline CDR1 SGHRS, CDR2 YFSETQ. CDR3 length equals 14 residues. V trimming: 0 bases; J trimming: 1 base; junction bases outside the gene matches: 1.

This rearrangement joins TRBV28 to TRBJ2-7; 7 bases are a match to TRBD1. CDR3 length: 11 residues. Germline V gene lookup returns CDR1 MDHEN and CDR2 SYDVKM. Trimming at V came to 3 bases and at J to 12 bases, leaving 5 bases not matched to a gene. CDR3 sequence reads: CASSFAGGWYF. The CDR3 DNA sequence: TGTGCCAGCAGTTTTGCAGGGGGTTGGTACTTC.

This chain links TRBV19 with TRBJ1-5, with D unclear. V gave up 6 bases and J gave up 6 bases, with 15 bases separating them. The CDR3 consists of 14 residues. Germline-derived CDR1 and CDR2 are LNHDA and SQIVND (reference sequence). This chain's CDR3 is CASSPRATGQPQHF. The DNA of the CDR3 is TGTGCCAGTAGCCCGAGGGCCACTGGTCAGCCCCAGCATTTT.

The J gene is TRBJ2-1, the V gene TRBV15, with 7 bases that match TRBD2. V trimming: 4 bases; J trimming: 4 bases; junction bases outside the gene matches: 7. Germline CDR1 is LNHNV and CDR2 is YYDKDF (reference sequence). This CDR3 region has 15 residues. In DNA, the CDR3 is TGTGCCACCAGCACCCGCGGGAGTTCATACAATGAGCAGTTCTTC. It is translated as CATSTRGSSYNEQFF.

The V gene is TRBV9, the J gene TRBJ1-1; the D is unclear. V lost 0 bases and J 0 bases, leaving 9 bases between the germline ends. The CDR3 is 15 amino acids. Germline V lookup: CDR1 SGDLS, CDR2 YYNGEE. CDR3 nucleotide sequence: TGTGCCAGCAGCGTAGCCGGCCAGATGAACACTGAAGCTTTCTTT. Translating gives CASSVAGQMNTEAFF.

This chain links TRBV6-5 with TRBJ1-4, with D uncertain. Germline V gene data show CDR1 as MNHEY and CDR2 as SVGAGI. V was cut by 2 bases and J by 4 bases, with 8 bases left in between. This CDR3 has 14 amino acids. Here the CDR3 DNA reads TGTGCCAGCAGTTACGCCGGGAGTAATGAAAAACTGTTTTTT. Amino acid sequence: CASSYAGSNEKLFF.

A few counts support this clone. This chain links TRBV5-1 with TRBJ2-2; D uncertain. The CDR3 sequence is 12 residues long. Germline CDR1 and CDR2: SGHRS and YFSETQ. Trimming cost V 4 bases and J 7 bases, with 8 bases left between them. CDR3 nucleotides: TGCGCCAGCAGCATAGAACACGGGGAGCTGTTTTTT. This encodes CASSIEHGELFF.

The gene calls are TRBV6-1 and TRBJ1-3; perhaps TRBD1 as D (5 bases). The CDR3 runs 15 residues. Trimming took off 6 bases at V and 2 bases at J, with 14 bases between the two ends. Germline values: CDR1 MNHNS, CDR2 SASEGT. This chain's CDR3 is CASSAGRGAGNTIYF. For the CDR3, the DNA is TGTGCCAGCAGCGCCGGTAGGGGCGCTGGAAACACCATATATTTT.

V gene TRBV6-1 combines with J gene TRBJ1-1, with a tentative D call TRBD1 (5 bases). V was pared by 7 bases and J by 2 bases, with 17 bases between. CDR1 is MNHNS and CDR2 is SASEGT in the germline V gene. The CDR3 is 15 amino acids. The CDR3 DNA reads as TGTGCCAGCATCTACGTGGGGCAGGGCAACACTGAAGCTTTCTTT. Amino acid sequence: CASIYVGQGNTEAFF.